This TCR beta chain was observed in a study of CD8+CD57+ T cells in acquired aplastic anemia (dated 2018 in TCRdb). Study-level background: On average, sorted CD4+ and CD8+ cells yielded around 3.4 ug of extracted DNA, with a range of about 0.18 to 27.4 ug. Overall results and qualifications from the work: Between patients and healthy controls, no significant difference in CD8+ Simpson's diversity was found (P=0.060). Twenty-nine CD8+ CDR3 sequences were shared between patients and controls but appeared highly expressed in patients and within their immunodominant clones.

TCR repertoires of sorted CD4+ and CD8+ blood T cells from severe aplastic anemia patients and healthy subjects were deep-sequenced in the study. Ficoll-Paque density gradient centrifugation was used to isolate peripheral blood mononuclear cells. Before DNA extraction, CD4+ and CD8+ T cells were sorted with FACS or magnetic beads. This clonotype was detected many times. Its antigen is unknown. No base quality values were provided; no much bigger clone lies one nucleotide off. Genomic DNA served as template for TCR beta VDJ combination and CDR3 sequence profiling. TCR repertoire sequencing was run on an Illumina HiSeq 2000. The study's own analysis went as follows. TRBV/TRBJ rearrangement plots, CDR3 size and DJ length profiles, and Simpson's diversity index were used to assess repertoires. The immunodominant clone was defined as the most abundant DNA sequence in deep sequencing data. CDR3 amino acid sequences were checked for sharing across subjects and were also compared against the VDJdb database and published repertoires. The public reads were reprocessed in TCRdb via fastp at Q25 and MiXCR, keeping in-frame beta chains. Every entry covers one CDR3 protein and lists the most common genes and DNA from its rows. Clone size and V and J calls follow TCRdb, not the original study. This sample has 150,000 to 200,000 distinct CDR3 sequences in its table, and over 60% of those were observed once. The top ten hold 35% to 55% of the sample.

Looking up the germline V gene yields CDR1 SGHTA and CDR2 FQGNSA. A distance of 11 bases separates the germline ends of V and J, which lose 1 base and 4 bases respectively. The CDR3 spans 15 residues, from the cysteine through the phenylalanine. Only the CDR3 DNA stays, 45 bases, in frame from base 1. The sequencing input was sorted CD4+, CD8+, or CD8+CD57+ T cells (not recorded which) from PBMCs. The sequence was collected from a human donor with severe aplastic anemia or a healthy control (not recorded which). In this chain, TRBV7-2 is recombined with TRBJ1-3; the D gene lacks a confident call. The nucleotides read TGTGCCAGCAGCTTAGTTCCGGGGTACGGAAACACCATATATTTT. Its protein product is CASSLVPGYGNTIYF.